These T cell receptor beta chains were read from a single sample in a study of blood T cell repertoires in COVID-19. TCRdb's table, derived via immunoSEQ multiplex PCR, lists solely in-frame clones and lacks some. The repertoire consists of under 250,000 clones, with 85% to 95% occurring once and the leading ten covering over 0.8%. The sequencing sample was made of peripheral blood. These TCRs come from a man younger than 40 with COVID-19, enrolled during active disease. CDR3s include the opening cysteine and the closing phenylalanine or tryptophan. The D gene is left open where the match is weak. The size entry is marked missing in some rows and otherwise reads once, few, many or a size class.

TRBJ1-2,TRBV10-3,.,.,TGTGCCATCAGTACGTCACTCGAGGACTATGGCTACACCTTC,CAISTSLEDYGYTF
TRBJ2-7,TRBV13,.,few,TGTGCCAGCAGCTTTTCTCGCCAGGGGATCAACGAGCAGTACTTC,CASSFSRQGINEQYF
TRBJ2-1,TRBV4-1,.,.,TGCGCCAGCAGCCAAGAACTAGGGCGGGGGCGTGAGCAGTTCTTC,CASSQELGRGREQFF
TRBJ2-3,TRBV2,.,once,TGTGCCAGCAGTGAAAGGCAGGGTCCCAAAGATACGCAGTATTTT,CASSERQGPKDTQYF
TRBJ2-7,TRBV27,TRBD1,once,TGTGCCAGCAGTTTCACCGGACAGGGTAGCTACGAGCAGTACTTC,CASSFTGQGSYEQYF
TRBJ1-6,TRBV4-2,.,.,TGTGCCAGCAGCCCCCCCGCGGGTACGGGAAATTCACCCCTCCACTTT,CASSPPAGTGNSPLHF
TRBJ2-7,TRBV30,.,.,TGTGCCTGGAGTGTTATTGGTCAGGGCCACTACGAGCAGTACTTC,CAWSVIGQGHYEQYF
TRBJ2-1,TRBV7-6,.,.,TGTGCCAGCAGCTTAGCAAGCAGGGGTAACTACAATGAGCAGTTCTTC,CASSLASRGNYNEQFF
TRBJ1-1,TRBV5-1,.,.,TGCGCCAGCAGCTCCCGGGCGGGAGGGGACACTGAAGCTTTCTTT,CASSSRAGGDTEAFF
TRBJ2-7,TRBV5-5,.,.,TGTGCCAGCAGACTGACAGGAGAAACCGAGCAGTACTTC,CASRLTGETEQYF
TRBJ1-1,TRBV10-3,TRBD1,.,TGTGCCATCAAGCCGGGACAGGGGGTGTCTGAAGCTTTCTTT,CAIKPGQGVSEAFF
TRBJ1-2,TRBV27,.,.,TGTGCCAGCAGTTTAGACAGAAACTATGGCTACACCTTC,CASSLDRNYGYTF
TRBJ1-3,TRBV3-1/TRBV3-2,TRBD1,.,TGTGCCAGCAGCCGGGCAGGGGGCGAAGGAAACACCATATATTTT,CASSRAGGEGNTIYF
TRBJ1-3,TRBV6-4,.,.,TGTGCCAGCACCTGGCGGGGTGACGGGTTAAGCTCTGGAAACACCATATATTTT,CASTWRGDGLSSGNTIYF
TRBJ1-1,TRBV6-6,.,few,TGTGCCAGCAGTTCTAATAGGGGTGACACTGAAGCTTTCTTT,CASSSNRGDTEAFF
TRBJ2-7,TRBV6-5,TRBD2,.,TGTGCCAGCAGCCTTGGACTAGCGGGGTCCTACGAGCAGTACTTC,CASSLGLAGSYEQYF
TRBJ2-2,TRBV11-2,TRBD1,.,TGTGCCAGCAGCTTATTTCCCGGGACAGGGGGCGAAACCGGGGAGCTGTTTTTT,CASSLFPGTGGETGELFF
TRBJ1-1,TRBV3-1/TRBV3-2,.,.,TGTGCCAGCAGCCAAGCCGACAGGACCGAAGCTTTCTTT,CASSQADRTEAFF
TRBJ2-5,TRBV6-6,TRBD2,.,TGTGCCACCGAAGGCGGGGGGCCGGGGGAGACCCAGTACTTC,CATEGGGPGETQYF
TRBJ1-3,TRBV7-2,.,.,TGTGCCAGCAGCTTAGACAGGCTAAAAACTGGAAACACCATATATTTT,CASSLDRLKTGNTIYF
TRBJ1-6,TRBV19,TRBD1,.,TGTGCCAGTAGTATCGACAGGGCATATTCACCCCTCCACTTT,CASSIDRAYSPLHF
TRBJ1-6,TRBV19,.,.,TGTGCCAGTAGTAGGACAGAAAGCTCCTATAATTCACCCCTCCACTTT,CASSRTESSYNSPLHF
TRBJ2-7,TRBV18,.,.,TGTGCCAGCTCACGAGAGCCGGGAAACTACGAGCAGTACTTC,CASSREPGNYEQYF
TRBJ1-2,TRBV5-6,TRBD1,.,TGTGCCAGCACGGACAGGAACAACTATGGCTACACCTTC,CASTDRNNYGYTF
TRBJ2-3,TRBV5-4,TRBD2,.,TGTGCCAGCAGCCGAAGCGGGGGGGCTTCCACAGATACGCAGTATTTT,CASSRSGGASTDTQYF
TRBJ1-1,TRBV5-1,.,once,TGCGCCAGCAGCTTCGGGTCTGCCAGGGGAATGAACACTGAAGCTTTCTTT,CASSFGSARGMNTEAFF
TRBJ1-3,TRBV5-6,.,.,TGTGCCAGCAGCTTAGTAAGAGTTTCCATATATTTT,CASSLVRVSIYF
TRBJ1-6,TRBV19,.,.,TGTGCCAGTAGTATAGGGACTGCCAATTCACCCCTCCACTTT,CASSIGTANSPLHF
TRBJ1-2,TRBV5-5,TRBD1,.,TGTGCCAGCAGTTTACAGGGGGCGCATAAGGGCTATGGCTACACCTTC,CASSLQGAHKGYGYTF
TRBJ2-3,TRBV24-1,.,.,TGTGCCACCAGTGTTCCTAACACAGATACGCAGTATTTT,CATSVPNTDTQYF
TRBJ2-3,TRBV5-1,TRBD2,.,TGCGCCAGCAGTCCCACTAAGGCTAGCGGGAGTTCTAGCACAGATACGCAGTATTTT,CASSPTKASGSSSTDTQYF
TRBJ2-7,TRBV9,.,.,TGTGCCAGCAGCGTAGTTTCAGGGAACGAGCAGTACTTC,CASSVVSGNEQYF
TRBJ1-6,TRBV9,.,.,TGTGCCAGCAGCGTTAGCGGGACGGGCAATTCACCCCTCCACTTT,CASSVSGTGNSPLHF
TRBJ1-5,TRBV3-1/TRBV3-2,TRBD1,.,TGTGCCAGCAGCGGGGACAGGGCCAGCCAGCCCCAGCATTTT,CASSGDRASQPQHF
TRBJ1-2,TRBV30,TRBD1,.,TGTGCCTTAGGACAGGGCACGACTAACTATGGCTACACCTTC,CALGQGTTNYGYTF
TRBJ1-2,TRBV20-1,.,once,TGCAGTGCTAGAACCCAGAATGGCTACACCTTC,CSARTQNGYTF
TRBJ1-6,TRBV4-1,TRBD1,.,TGCGCCAGTAGACAGGGAGAGTCACCCCTCCACTTT,CASRQGESPLHF
TRBJ1-1,TRBV2,.,.,TGTGCCAGCAGACACCCACAAGGGGGGAACACTGAAGCTTTCTTT,CASRHPQGGNTEAFF
TRBJ2-5,TRBV2,TRBD2,once,TGTGCCAGCAGTGAGGCTAGCGGGGGGGCCTGGGACTTC,CASSEASGGAWDF
TRBJ2-7,TRBV6-5,.,.,TGTGCCAGCGGGCCGGGAGTATTCTACGAGCAGTACTTC,CASGPGVFYEQYF
TRBJ1-4,TRBV19,TRBD1,.,TGTGCCAGTACTATCCAGGGGGGTGAAAAACTGTTTTTT,CASTIQGGEKLFF
TRBJ1-1,TRBV5-6,.,.,TGTGCCAGCAGCTTTGGACAGATGAACACTGAAGCTTTCTTT,CASSFGQMNTEAFF
TRBJ1-5,TRBV3-1/TRBV3-2,.,.,TGTGCCAGCAGCCAAGATTCGGGGGTTCGTAATCAGCCCCAGCATTTT,CASSQDSGVRNQPQHF
TRBJ2-5,TRBV6-5,TRBD1,.,TGTGCCAGCAGGCTGACAGGGCGGGAGACCCAGTACTTC,CASRLTGRETQYF
TRBJ2-3,TRBV4-1,.,.,TGCGCCAGCAGCCAAGTTGGTAGTCCTCCCACAGATACGCAGTATTTT,CASSQVGSPPTDTQYF
TRBJ1-6,TRBV3-1/TRBV3-2,.,.,TGTGCCAGCAGCCAAGACAGGTTCGTAAATTCACCCCTCCACTTT,CASSQDRFVNSPLHF
TRBJ1-1,TRBV4-1,.,once,TGCGCCAGCAGCCAGGACAGCTTGAACACTGAAGCTTTCTTT,CASSQDSLNTEAFF
TRBJ1-6,TRBV19,TRBD1,.,TGTGCCAGTAGTATGACAGGGCCTTCACCCCTCCACTTT,CASSMTGPSPLHF
TRBJ2-3,TRBV24-1,TRBD2,.,TGTGCCACCAGTGATTCGGGGACTAGCGGGGTGACGGATACGCAGTATTTT,CATSDSGTSGVTDTQYF
TRBJ1-1,TRBV9,.,once,TGTGCCAGCAGCGTAGGGCCAGGTATGAACACTGAAGCTTTCTTT,CASSVGPGMNTEAFF
TRBJ2-5,TRBV11-1,TRBD2,.,TGTGCCAGCAGCCCTCTCGCTAGCGGGGGGGAAGAGACCCAGTACTTC,CASSPLASGGEETQYF
TRBJ1-2,TRBV6-1,TRBD1,.,TGTGCCAGCAGTGAGGAGGGGGCAGGGGGCTATGGCTACACCTTC,CASSEEGAGGYGYTF
TRBJ2-6,TRBV7-3,TRBD1,.,TGTGCCAGCAGCTCAGAACCGGGACAGGGGGCCGGCGTCCTGACTTTC,CASSSEPGQGAGVLTF
TRBJ1-4,TRBV25-1,.,few,TGTGCCAGCAGTGAATTCTGGGGGGGCCTAAGCGAAAAACTGTTTTTT,CASSEFWGGLSEKLFF
TRBJ2-5,TRBV5-4,.,.,TGTGCCAGCAGCCGCCCGGGGGAGAGAGAGACCCAGTACTTC,CASSRPGERETQYF